Given below is one T cell receptor (beta chain) in context. Its matching antigen is unknown. This sample was included in a study of CXCR3-negative and CXCR3-positive naive CD8 T cells. The study's findings and limits: In cryopreserved cells, CXCR3 expression partially decreased, and fresh PBMCs were used in most assays. Diversity in memory CD8+ cells fell much lower than the comparably high levels seen in both naive subsets. Surface CD5 looked about the same in the naive subsets, so the authors worked out TCR strength from TRB CDR3 properties.

Researchers prepared the TRB cDNA libraries using 5' RACE with UMI labels. Reprocessing the 5' RACE reads, TCRdb reports a single entry for every CDR3 protein and omits DNA. This table holds 45,000 to 75,000 distinct CDR3 sequences. This CDR3 has 15 amino acids. The germline gives CDR1 LGHNA, CDR2 YSLEER. The sequencing sample was made of naive CXCR3- CD8+ T cells from blood. Subset given: CD45RO-CCR7+CD27+CD95- naive CD8+ T cells lacking CXCR3 (TNR3-). This rearrangement joins TRBV4-3 to TRBJ1-6. The receptor was derived from a human donor in good health. Some clones in this sample may be carry-over from other donors' samples. The CDR3 loop is CASSQDVGSDSPLHF.